Here is one TCR beta chain with its context. The data belong to a study of blood T cell repertoires in COVID-19. Whole-study context: Both acute and convalescent COVID-19 samples were obtained from the United States, Italy and Spain. Sources were T cells, B-cell-depleted T cells, or PBMCs; the material itself was cDNA or gDNA.

Followed longitudinally, the Seattle patients had been enrolled during active infection. Generated by immunoSEQ multiplex PCR, the TCRdb table keeps only in-frame clones and is missing some. The profile shows some 350,000 clones, 89% of them singletons. The sample consisted of peripheral blood. This TCR was sampled from a woman under 40 with COVID-19, enrolled during active disease.

DNA of the CDR3: TGTGCCAGCAGTGAAGCGCTAGCGGGGGGGCCTGCCGGGGAGCTGTTTTTT. Translation gives CASSEALAGGPAGELFF. The chain links TRBV2 to TRBJ2-2, with 12 bases matching TRBD2. Germline V gives CDR1 SNHLY, CDR2 FYNNEI. This CDR3 spans 17 amino acids. Germline trimming cut 0 bases from V and 6 bases from J; bases unmatched to any gene: 5.